One sample yielded the 12 T cell receptor beta chains listed below, sequenced in a study of early T cells in non-severe SARS-CoV-2 infection. MiXCR, run by TCRdb on the 5' RACE reads, gives a single entry per CDR3 protein. The top ten clones hold 7.8% of a sample with some 22,000 distinct CDR3 sequences, around 4.2% of them seen once. The sample was whole blood. The receptor set was obtained from an adult who was a healthcare worker with PCR-confirmed SARS-CoV-2 infection or an uninfected control (not recorded which).

V usage is TRBV9 and J usage is TRBJ1-1; D is unclear. The germline gives CDR1 SGDLS, CDR2 YYNGEE. Trimming left V 4 bases short and J 3 bases short, with 10 bases between. The CDR3 covers 13 residues. The CDR3 sequence is CASSRILHTEAFF. As DNA, the CDR3 is TGTGCCAGCAGCCGGATCCTTCACACTGAAGCTTTCTTT.

The chain couples TRBV5-8 to TRBJ2-3; D might be TRBD2 (7 bases). This CDR3 is 13 amino acids long. Germline CDR1 reads SGHTS; CDR2 reads YDEGEE. Trimming left V 8 bases short and J 5 bases short, with 15 bases between. CDR3 sequence reads: CASARGAGDTQYF. The CDR3 DNA reads TGTGCCAGTGCCCGGGGGGCGGGAGATACGCAGTATTTT.

In DNA form, the CDR3 reads TGTGCCAGCAGCAAAGCCTCCAGGGGGGAGGAAAAACTGTTTTTT. This translates into CASSKASRGEEKLFF. The chain joins TRBV7-2 to TRBJ1-4; 7 nucleotides agree with TRBD1. J was trimmed by 8 bases and V by 5 bases; bases with no gene match: 11. Germline V gene lookup returns CDR1 SGHTA and CDR2 FQGNSA. This CDR3 spans 15 amino acids. The whole variable domain, remainder taken from reference TRBV7-2 and TRBJ1-4, is GAGVSQSPSNKVTEKGKDVELRCDPISGHTALYWYRQSLGQGLEFLIYFQGNSAPDKSGLPSDRFSAERTGGSVSTLTIQRTQQEDSAVYLCASSKASRGEEKLFFGSGTQLSVL.

This clonotype has only a few counts. The rearrangement uses TRBV2 and TRBJ1-5; the D is unclear. The CDR3 contains 13 residues. The ends were cut back, 7 bases at V and 9 bases at J, with 16 bases in the middle. The germline V gene has CDR1 SNHLY and CDR2 FYNNEI. CDR3 loop: CASINGPGRPQHF. CDR3 DNA: TGTGCCAGCATTAATGGACCAGGACGGCCCCAGCATTTT.

This clonotype has a count of ten or more. The chain is built from TRBV20-1 and TRBJ2-7; a possible D gene is TRBD1 (6 bases). The germline V gene encodes CDR1 DFQATT and CDR2 SNEGSKA (reference sequence). The CDR3 contains 13 residues. V was shortened by 3 bases and J by 4 bases, with 13 bases between the two germline ends. CDR3 in DNA: TGCAGTGCTAGTCCAGGGGTTTTGTACGAGCAGTACTTC. This translates into CSASPGVLYEQYF.

The chain employs TRBV5-1 and TRBJ2-2; D gene uncertain. V lost 6 bases and J lost 1, with 10 bases in between. The CDR3 covers 14 residues. Looked up from germline, CDR1 is SGHRS and CDR2 is YFSETQ. CDR3 sequence reads: CASNIGRNTGELFF. The CDR3 DNA sequence: TGCGCCAGCAACATCGGGCGGAACACCGGGGAGCTGTTTTTT.

This clonotype was seen ten or more times. The J gene is TRBJ2-1, the V gene TRBV2, with 11 nucleotides matching TRBD2. Trimming removed 6 bases from V and 10 bases from J; junction bases left unmatched: 5. Germline CDR1 is SNHLY and CDR2 is FYNNEI. The CDR3 is made up of 13 amino acids. The CDR3, as DNA: TGTGCCAGCAGACTAGCGGGGGCGCGGGAGCAGTTCTTC. It translates to CASRLAGAREQFF.

CDR3 loop: CASSPLDPYEQYF. CDR3 nucleotides: TGTGCCAGCTCACCTTTAGACCCCTACGAGCAGTACTTC. This chain links TRBV18 with TRBJ2-7; D is unclear. Trimming removed 3 bases at V and 2 bases at J, with 8 bases between. The CDR3 runs to 13 residues. CDR1 and CDR2 (germline): KGHSH, LQKENI.

This clonotype was seen only a few times. This sequence joins TRBV4-3 and TRBJ2-1, with 7 bases lining up with TRBD2. Trimming took 0 bases from V and 4 from J; bases not matched to a gene: 6. Germline CDR1 and CDR2: LGHNA and YSLEER. The CDR3 length is 16 residues. CDR3 bases: TGCGCCAGCAGCCAAGACCTGCCGGGGGGATACAATGAGCAGTTCTTC. Residues: CASSQDLPGGYNEQFF.

This clonotype has more than one count but fewer than ten. The chain links TRBV6-6 to TRBJ1-1, with 8 bases lining up with TRBD1. The CDR3 is 15 residues long. In germline, CDR1 is MNHNY, CDR2 SVGAGI (reference sequence). V lost 6 bases and J lost 3; bases outside the gene matches: 9. The CDR3 region is CASRPDREGDTEAFF. CDR3 DNA: TGTGCCAGCAGACCGGACAGGGAGGGGGACACTGAAGCTTTCTTT.

This clonotype was seen many times. The chain carries TRBV7-9 and TRBJ2-1, with 10 bases fitting TRBD1. From germline, CDR1 is SEHNR and CDR2 FQNEAQ (reference sequence). The V gene end was trimmed by 5 bases and the J gene end by 7 bases; junction bases not matched to a gene: 5. This CDR3 contains 14 residues. The CDR3 is CASSIWDRGNEQFF. In DNA form, the CDR3 reads TGTGCCAGCAGCATATGGGACAGGGGAAATGAGCAGTTCTTC.

This clonotype has a count of ten or more. This chain links TRBV29-1 with TRBJ2-5; D may be TRBD1 (6 bases). Germline V gene lookup returns CDR1 SQVTM and CDR2 ANQGSEA. With 6 bases removed from V and 5 bases from J, the gap between germline ends came to 22 bases. The CDR3 has 15 amino acids. This chain's CDR3 is CSVSGAGPRGETQYF. CDR3 sequence (DNA): TGCAGCGTCTCAGGGGCGGGTCCCCGAGGGGAGACCCAGTACTTC.